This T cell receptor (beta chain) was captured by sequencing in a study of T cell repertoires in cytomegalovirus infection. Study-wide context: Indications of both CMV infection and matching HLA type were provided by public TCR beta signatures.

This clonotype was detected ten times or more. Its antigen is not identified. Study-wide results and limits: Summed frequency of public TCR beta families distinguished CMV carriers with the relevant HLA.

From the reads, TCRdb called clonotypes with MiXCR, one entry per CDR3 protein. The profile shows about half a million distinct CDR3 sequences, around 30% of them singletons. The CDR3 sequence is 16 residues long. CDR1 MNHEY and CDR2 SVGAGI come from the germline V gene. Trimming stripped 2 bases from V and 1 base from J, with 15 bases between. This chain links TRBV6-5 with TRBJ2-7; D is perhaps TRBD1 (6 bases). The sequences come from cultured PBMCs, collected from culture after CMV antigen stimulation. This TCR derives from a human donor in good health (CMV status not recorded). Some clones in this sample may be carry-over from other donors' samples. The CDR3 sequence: CASSYAGTGSSYEQYF. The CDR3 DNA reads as TGTGCCAGCAGTTACGCCGGCACAGGGTCGTCCTACGAGCAGTACTTC.